This TCR beta chain appears in the sequencing data of a study of shared clonotypes between healthy human individuals. CD45RA+ naive and CD45RA-negative memory subsets were separated from CD4+ cells. Worth noting for this clone: Its specificity is not known.

Overall study findings and caveats: As a rule, naive subsets had a larger estimated richness than memory subsets.

Authors' processing steps: Quality scores were absent from the junction-only immunoSEQ sequences, so filtering differed. Method: immunoSEQ multiplex PCR; TCRdb's copy keeps in-frame clones and lacks some. The V and J calls and clone size come from that table; D and trimming were worked out from the DNA. Of hundreds of thousands of clones detected, almost 97% appear once; the ten largest clones hold about 0.057%. This receptor was taken from a woman aged 25 to 45 in good health. Sequenced: naive CD4+ T cells sorted from blood. The subset here: CD45RA+ positively selected.

The DNA of the CDR3 is TGTGCCAGCTCACCTTACCAATCGGACGAGCAGTACTTC. Amino acid sequence: CASSPYQSDEQYF. The rearrangement uses TRBV18 and TRBJ2-5; D gene uncertain. The better agreement between TRBJ2-7 and the DNA end casts doubt on the J call. CDR1 and CDR2 from the germline V gene are KGHSH and LQKENI. The CDR3 loop spans 13 amino acids.